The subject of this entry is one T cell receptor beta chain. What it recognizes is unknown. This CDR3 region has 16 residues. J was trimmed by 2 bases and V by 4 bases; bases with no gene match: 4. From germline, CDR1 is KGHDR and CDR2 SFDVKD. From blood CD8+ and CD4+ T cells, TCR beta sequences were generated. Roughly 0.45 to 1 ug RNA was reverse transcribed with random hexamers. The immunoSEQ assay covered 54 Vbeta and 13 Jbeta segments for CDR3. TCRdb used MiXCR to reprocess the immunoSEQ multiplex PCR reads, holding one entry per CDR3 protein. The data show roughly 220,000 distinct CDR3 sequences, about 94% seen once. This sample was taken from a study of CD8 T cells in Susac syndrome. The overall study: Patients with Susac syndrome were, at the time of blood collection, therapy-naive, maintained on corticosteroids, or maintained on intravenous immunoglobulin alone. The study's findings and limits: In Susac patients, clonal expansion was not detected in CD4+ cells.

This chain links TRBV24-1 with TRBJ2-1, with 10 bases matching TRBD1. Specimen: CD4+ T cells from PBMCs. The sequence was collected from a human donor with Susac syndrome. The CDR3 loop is CATSDPGQGAYNEQFF. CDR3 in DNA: TGTGCCACCAGTGACCCCGGACAGGGGGCCTACAATGAGCAGTTCTTC.